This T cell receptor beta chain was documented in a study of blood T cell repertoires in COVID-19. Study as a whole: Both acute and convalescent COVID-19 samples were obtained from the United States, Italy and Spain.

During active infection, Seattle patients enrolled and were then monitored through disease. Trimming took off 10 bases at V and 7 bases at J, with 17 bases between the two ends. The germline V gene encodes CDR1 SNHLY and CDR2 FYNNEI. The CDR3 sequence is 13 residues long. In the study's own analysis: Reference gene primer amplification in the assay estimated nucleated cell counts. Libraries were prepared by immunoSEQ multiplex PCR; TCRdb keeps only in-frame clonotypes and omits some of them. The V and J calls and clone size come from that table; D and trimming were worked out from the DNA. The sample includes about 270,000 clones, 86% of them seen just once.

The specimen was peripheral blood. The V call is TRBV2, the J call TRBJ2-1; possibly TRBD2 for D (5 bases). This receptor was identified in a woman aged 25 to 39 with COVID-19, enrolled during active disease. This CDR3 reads CATGSQLGNEQFF. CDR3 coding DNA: TGTGCCACGGGAAGCCAACTGGGGAATGAGCAGTTCTTC.